This T cell receptor beta chain derives from a study of blood T cell repertoires in COVID-19. Method: immunoSEQ multiplex PCR; TCRdb's copy keeps in-frame clones and lacks some. The sample holds 200,000 to 250,000 clones, about 87% seen once. The CDR3 loop spans 16 amino acids. Germline CDR1 and CDR2: LNHNV and YYDKDF (reference sequence). Trimming cost V 5 bases and J 6 bases; bases outside gene matches: 9. The clonotype comes from a man aged 25-45 years with COVID-19, enrolled during active disease. This rearrangement joins TRBV15 to TRBJ2-3; 12 nucleotides line up with TRBD2. The sequencing input was peripheral blood. The CDR3 spells CATSRHLAGGGDTQYF. CDR3 sequence (DNA): TGTGCCACCAGCCGACACCTAGCGGGAGGGGGGGATACGCAGTATTTT.